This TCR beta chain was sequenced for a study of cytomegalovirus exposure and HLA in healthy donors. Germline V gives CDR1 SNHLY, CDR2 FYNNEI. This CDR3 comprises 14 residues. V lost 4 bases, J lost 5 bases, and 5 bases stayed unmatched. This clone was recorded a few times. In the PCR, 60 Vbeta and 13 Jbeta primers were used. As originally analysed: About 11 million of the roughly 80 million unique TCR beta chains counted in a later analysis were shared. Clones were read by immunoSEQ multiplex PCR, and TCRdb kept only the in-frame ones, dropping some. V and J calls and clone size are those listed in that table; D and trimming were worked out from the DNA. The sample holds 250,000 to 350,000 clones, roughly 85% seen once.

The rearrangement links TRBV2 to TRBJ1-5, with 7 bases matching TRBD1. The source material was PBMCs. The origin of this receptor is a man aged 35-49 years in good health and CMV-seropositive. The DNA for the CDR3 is TGTGCCAGCAGTGCAAGGGGGCGATATCAGCCCCAGCATTTT. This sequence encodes CASSARGRYQPQHF.